The T cell receptor (beta chain) under discussion was sequenced for a study of CD8 T cells in Susac syndrome. When the RNA was reverse transcribed, random hexamers were used with an input of roughly 0.5 to 1 ug. Amplification of TCR beta CDR3 was carried out by immunoSEQ multiplex PCR, which covered 54 Vbeta and 13 Jbeta segments. MiXCR, applied by TCRdb to the immunoSEQ multiplex PCR reads, yields one record per CDR3 protein. The table lists more than 150,000 distinct CDR3 sequences, roughly 94% of them singletons, with just over 0.2% in the top ten. Negative isolation yielded the CD8+ and CD4+ T cells, while FACS enriched the TEMRA cells. Trimming took 3 bases from V and 7 from J, leaving 13 bases between them. CDR3 length equals 13 residues. The germline CDR1 and CDR2 sequences are MNHEY and SMNVEV (reference sequence).

Sequences were obtained from CD8+ T cells from PBMCs. This TCR derives from a human donor with multiple sclerosis. The chain joins TRBV27 to TRBJ2-7; D is unresolved. The CDR3 is CASSFGSLREQYF. CDR3 sequence (DNA): TGTGCCAGCAGTTTTGGCAGCCTACGGGAGCAGTACTTC.